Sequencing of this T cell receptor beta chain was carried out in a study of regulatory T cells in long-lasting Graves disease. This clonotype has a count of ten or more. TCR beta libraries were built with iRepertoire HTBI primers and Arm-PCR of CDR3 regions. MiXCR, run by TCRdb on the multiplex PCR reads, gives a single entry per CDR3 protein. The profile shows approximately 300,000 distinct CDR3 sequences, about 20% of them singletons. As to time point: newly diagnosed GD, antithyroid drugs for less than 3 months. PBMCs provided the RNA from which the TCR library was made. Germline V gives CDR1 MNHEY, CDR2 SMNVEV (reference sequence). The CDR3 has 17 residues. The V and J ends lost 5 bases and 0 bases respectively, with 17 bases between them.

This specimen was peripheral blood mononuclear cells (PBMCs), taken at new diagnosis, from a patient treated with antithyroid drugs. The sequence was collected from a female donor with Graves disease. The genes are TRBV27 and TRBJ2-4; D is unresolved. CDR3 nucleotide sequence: TGTGCCAGCAGTCCCCGGGCCGCCGGAATAGCCAAAAACATTCAGTACTTC. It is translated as CASSPRAAGIAKNIQYF.